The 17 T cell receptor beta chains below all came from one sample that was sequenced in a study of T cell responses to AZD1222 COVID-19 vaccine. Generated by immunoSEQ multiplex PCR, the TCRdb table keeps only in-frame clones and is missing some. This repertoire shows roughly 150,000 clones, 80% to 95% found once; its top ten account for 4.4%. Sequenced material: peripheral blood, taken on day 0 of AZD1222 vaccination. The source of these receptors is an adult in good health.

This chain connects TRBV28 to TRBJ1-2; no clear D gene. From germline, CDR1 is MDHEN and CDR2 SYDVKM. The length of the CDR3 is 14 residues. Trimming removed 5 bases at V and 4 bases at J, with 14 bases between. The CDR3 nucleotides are TGTGCCAGCAGTCCCACCGCTTTCGGCTATGGCTACACCTTC. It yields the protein CASSPTAFGYGYTF.

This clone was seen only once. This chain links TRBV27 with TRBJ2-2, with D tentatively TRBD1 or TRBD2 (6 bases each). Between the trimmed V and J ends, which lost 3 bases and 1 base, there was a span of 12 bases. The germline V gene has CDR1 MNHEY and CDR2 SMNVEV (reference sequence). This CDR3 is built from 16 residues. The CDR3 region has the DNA TGTGCCAGCAGTTTCGGGGGCCAGCAGAACACCGGGGAGCTGTTTTTT. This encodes CASSFGGQQNTGELFF.

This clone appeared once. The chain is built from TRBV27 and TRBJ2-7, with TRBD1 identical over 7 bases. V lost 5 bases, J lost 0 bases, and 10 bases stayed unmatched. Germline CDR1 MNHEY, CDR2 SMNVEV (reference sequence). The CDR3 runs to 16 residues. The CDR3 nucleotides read TGTGCCAGCAGTCCACATCAACAGGGGTACTCCTACGAGCAGTACTTC. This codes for CASSPHQQGYSYEQYF.

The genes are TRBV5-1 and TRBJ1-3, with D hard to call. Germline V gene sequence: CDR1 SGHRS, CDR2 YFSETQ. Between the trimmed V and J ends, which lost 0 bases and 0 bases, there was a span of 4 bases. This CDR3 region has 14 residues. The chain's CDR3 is CASSLEGSGNTIYF. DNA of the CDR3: TGCGCCAGCAGCTTGGAAGGCTCTGGAAACACCATATATTTT.

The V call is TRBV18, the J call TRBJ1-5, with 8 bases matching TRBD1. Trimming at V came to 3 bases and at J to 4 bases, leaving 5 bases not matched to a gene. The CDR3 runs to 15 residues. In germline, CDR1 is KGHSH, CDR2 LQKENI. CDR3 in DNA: TGTGCCAGCTCACCGGAGGGACAGGTAAATCAGCCCCAGCATTTT. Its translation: CASSPEGQVNQPQHF.

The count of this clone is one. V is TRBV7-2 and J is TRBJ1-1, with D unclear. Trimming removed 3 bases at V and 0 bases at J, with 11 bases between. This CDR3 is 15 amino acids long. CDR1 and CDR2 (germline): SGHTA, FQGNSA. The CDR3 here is CASSFGGSMNTEAFF. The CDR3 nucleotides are TGTGCCAGCAGCTTCGGTGGATCCATGAACACTGAAGCTTTCTTT.

DNA for the CDR3: TGTGCCAGTAGTATCAGGATAGCGGGATACGAGCAGTACTTC. This gives the protein CASSIRIAGYEQYF. This chain uses TRBV19 with TRBJ2-7; 8 bases are shared with TRBD2. CDR1 is LNHDA and CDR2 is SQIVND in the germline V gene (reference sequence). V was pared by 3 bases and J by 4 bases, with 5 bases of the junction left unmatched. The CDR3 runs 14 residues.

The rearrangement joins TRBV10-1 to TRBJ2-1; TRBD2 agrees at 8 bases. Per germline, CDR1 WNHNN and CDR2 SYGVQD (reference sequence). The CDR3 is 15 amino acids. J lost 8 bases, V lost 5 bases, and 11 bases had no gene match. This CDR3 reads CASSPGTSKVYEQFF. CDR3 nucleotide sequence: TGCGCCAGCAGTCCCGGGACTAGTAAGGTCTATGAGCAGTTCTTC.

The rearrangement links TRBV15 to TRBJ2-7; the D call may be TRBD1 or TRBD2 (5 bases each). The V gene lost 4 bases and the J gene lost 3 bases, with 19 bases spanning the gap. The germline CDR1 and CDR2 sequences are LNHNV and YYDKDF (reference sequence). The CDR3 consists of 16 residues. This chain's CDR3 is CATSKPTRDGIYEQYF. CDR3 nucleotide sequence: TGTGCCACCAGCAAACCGACTCGGGACGGGATCTACGAGCAGTACTTC.

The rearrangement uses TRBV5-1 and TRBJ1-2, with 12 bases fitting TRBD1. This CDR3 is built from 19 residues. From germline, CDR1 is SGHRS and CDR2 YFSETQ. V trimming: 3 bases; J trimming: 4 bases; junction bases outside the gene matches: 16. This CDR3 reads CASSCARDRGRNGSYGYTF. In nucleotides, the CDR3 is TGCGCCAGCAGCTGTGCCCGGGACAGGGGGCGAAATGGTAGCTATGGCTACACCTTC.

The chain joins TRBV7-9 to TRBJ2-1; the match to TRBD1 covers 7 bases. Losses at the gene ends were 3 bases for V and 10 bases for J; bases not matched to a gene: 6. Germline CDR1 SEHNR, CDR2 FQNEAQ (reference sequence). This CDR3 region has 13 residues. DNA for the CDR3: TGTGCCAGCAGCTTTTGGCAGGGGGAGGAGCAGTTCTTC. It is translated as CASSFWQGEEQFF.

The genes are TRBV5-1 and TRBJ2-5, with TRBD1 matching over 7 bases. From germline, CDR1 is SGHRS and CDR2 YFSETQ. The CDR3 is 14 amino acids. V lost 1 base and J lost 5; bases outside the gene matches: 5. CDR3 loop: CASSLKGARETQYF. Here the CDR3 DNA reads TGCGCCAGCAGCTTGAAGGGGGCTCGGGAGACCCAGTACTTC.

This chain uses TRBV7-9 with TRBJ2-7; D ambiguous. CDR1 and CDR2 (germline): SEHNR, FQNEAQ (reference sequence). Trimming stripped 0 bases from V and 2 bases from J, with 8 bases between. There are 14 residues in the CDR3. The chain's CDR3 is CASSLAGQTYEQYF. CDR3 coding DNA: TGTGCCAGCAGCTTAGCGGGCCAGACCTACGAGCAGTACTTC.

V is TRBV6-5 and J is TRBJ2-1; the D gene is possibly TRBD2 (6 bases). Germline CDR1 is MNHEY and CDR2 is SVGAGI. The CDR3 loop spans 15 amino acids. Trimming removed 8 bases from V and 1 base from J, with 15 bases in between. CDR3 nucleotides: TGTGCCAGCCTTTTCCTAGCGACTTCCTACAATGAGCAGTTCTTC. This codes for CASLFLATSYNEQFF.

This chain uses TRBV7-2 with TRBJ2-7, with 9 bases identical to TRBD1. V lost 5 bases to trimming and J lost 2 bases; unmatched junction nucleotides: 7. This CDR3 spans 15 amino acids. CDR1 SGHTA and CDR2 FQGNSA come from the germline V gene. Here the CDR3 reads CASSPGQGKTYEQYF. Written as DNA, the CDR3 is TGTGCCAGCAGCCCCGGACAGGGGAAAACCTACGAGCAGTACTTC.

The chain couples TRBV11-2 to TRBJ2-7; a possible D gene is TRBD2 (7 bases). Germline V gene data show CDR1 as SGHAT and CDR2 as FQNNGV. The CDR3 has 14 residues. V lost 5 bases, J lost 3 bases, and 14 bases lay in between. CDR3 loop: CASSPGGQNYEQYF. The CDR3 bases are TGTGCCAGCAGCCCGGGGGGCCAGAACTACGAGCAGTACTTC.

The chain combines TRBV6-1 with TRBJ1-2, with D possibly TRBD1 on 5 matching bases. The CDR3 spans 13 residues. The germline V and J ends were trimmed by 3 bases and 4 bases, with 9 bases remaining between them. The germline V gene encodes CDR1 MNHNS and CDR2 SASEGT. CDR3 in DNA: TGTGCCAGCAGTGAGGCAGGGATCTATGGCTACACCTTC. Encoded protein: CASSEAGIYGYTF.